One sample yielded the 18 T cell receptor beta chains listed below, sequenced in a study of memory CD4+ T cells and cytomegalovirus serostatus. The sort gate was single viable CD3+CD4+CD8-CD45RO+ cells for memory CD4+ T cells. Sequencing was performed with immunoSEQ multiplex PCR; in TCRdb, only in-frame clones are kept and a portion is missing. The sample shows some 52,000 clones, roughly four fifths of them seen only once. What was sequenced was memory CD4+ T cells from blood. The receptors come from an adult in good health and CMV-seronegative.

This clone was observed once. The J gene is TRBJ2-2, the V gene TRBV7-9; 10 nucleotides agree with TRBD2. The ends lost 4 bases at V and 6 bases at J; junction bases unmatched: 8. This CDR3 comprises 16 residues. Germline loops: CDR1 SEHNR, CDR2 FQNEAQ (reference sequence). CDR3 residues: CASSSGLAASPGELFF. Here the CDR3 DNA reads TGTGCCAGCAGCTCCGGACTAGCGGCTTCGCCCGGGGAGCTGTTTTTT.

The rearrangement links TRBV9 to TRBJ1-1; D might be TRBD1 (5 bases). CDR3 size: 15 residues. Germline CDR1 SGDLS, CDR2 YYNGEE. V was shortened by 0 bases and J by 5 bases, with 14 bases between the two germline ends. This CDR3 reads CASSVVLGVRTEAFF. CDR3 bases: TGTGCCAGCAGCGTAGTGTTGGGGGTACGGACTGAAGCTTTCTTT.

This chain connects TRBV9 to TRBJ1-3; possible D gene TRBD1, 6 bases. Germline CDR1 SGDLS, CDR2 YYNGEE. The V end was cut by 3 bases, the J end by 2 bases, with 12 bases between. This CDR3 is 15 amino acids long. CDR3 residues: CASSGNRVAGNTIYF. CDR3 coding DNA: TGTGCCAGCAGCGGCAACAGGGTGGCTGGAAACACCATATATTTT.

The V and J genes are TRBV9 and TRBJ2-5, with D possibly TRBD1 on 6 matching bases. The CDR3 length is 15 residues. Trimming removed 4 bases at V and 2 bases at J, with 15 bases between. CDR1 and CDR2 from the germline V gene are SGDLS and YYNGEE. The CDR3 nucleotides read TGTGCCAGCAGCCCCTTCGTGGGGACACAAGAGACCCAGTACTTC. Translation gives CASSPFVGTQETQYF.

V usage is TRBV29-1 and J usage is TRBJ1-2; D not resolved. In germline, CDR1 is SQVTM, CDR2 ANQGSEA. There are 11 residues in the CDR3. The V end was cut by 5 bases, the J end by 5 bases, with 9 bases between. The CDR3 sequence is CSVRVGYGYTF. As DNA, the CDR3 is TGCAGCGTTCGAGTAGGGTATGGCTACACCTTC. Supplemented by reference TRBV29-1 and TRBJ1-2, the full variable domain reads SAVISQKPSRDICQRGTSLTIQCQVDSQVTMMFWYRQQPGQSLTLIATANQGSEATYESGFVIDKFPISRPNLTFSTLTVSNMSPEDSSIYLCSVRVGYGYTFGSGTRLTVV.

This clone appeared once. The chain recombines TRBV7-8 with TRBJ1-1; D possibly corresponds to TRBD1 (6 bases). The germline V gene encodes CDR1 SGHVS and CDR2 FQNEAQ. The CDR3 runs 16 residues. V lost 4 bases, J lost 0 bases, and 15 bases lay in between. The CDR3: CASSSHRAAMNTEAFF. The CDR3 DNA is TGTGCCAGCAGCTCCCACAGGGCTGCTATGAACACTGAAGCTTTCTTT.

The rearrangement joins TRBV7-2 to TRBJ1-1; 10 bases align to TRBD1. J lost 4 bases, V lost 5 bases, and 1 base had no gene match. Germline V lookup: CDR1 SGHTA, CDR2 FQGNSA. This CDR3 has 13 residues. The CDR3 bases are TGTGCCAGCAGCCGGACAGGGGGCACTGAAGCTTTCTTT. Encoded protein: CASSRTGGTEAFF.

CDR3 sequence (DNA): TGTGCCAGCTCACCTTGGCAGGACACCTATGGCTACACCTTC. This sequence encodes CASSPWQDTYGYTF. The chain combines TRBV18 with TRBJ1-2; a weak D match, TRBD1 (5 bases). This CDR3 comprises 14 residues. V lost 3 bases, J lost 4 bases, and 12 bases lay in between. Germline assignment: CDR1 KGHSH and CDR2 LQKENI.

This sequence joins TRBV18 and TRBJ1-5; 10 nucleotides agree with TRBD1. V lost 3 bases and J lost 6; bases outside the gene matches: 14. CDR1 and CDR2 (germline): KGHSH, LQKENI. The length of the CDR3 is 18 residues. The DNA of the CDR3 is TGTGCCAGCTCACCTCAGGGACAGGGGAACCACCCCGGTCAGCCCCAGCATTTT. Encoded protein: CASSPQGQGNHPGQPQHF.

This clone was seen a few times. The CDR3 DNA follows: TGCAGCGTTGAGCGGACAGGGGGGGTCACTGAAGCTTTCTTT. Translation: CSVERTGGVTEAFF. The chain is built from TRBV29-1 and TRBJ1-1, with 10 bases aligning to TRBD1. CDR3 length equals 14 residues. Germline V CDR1 and CDR2: SQVTM, ANQGSEA. The V and J ends lost 3 bases and 4 bases, in that order; junction bases with no gene match: 5.

J is TRBJ1-2 and V is TRBV7-9; TRBD1 matches 8 bases. Germline trimming cut 6 bases from V and 4 bases from J; bases unmatched to any gene: 4. The CDR3 has 13 residues. The germline V gene has CDR1 SEHNR and CDR2 FQNEAQ (reference sequence). DNA for the CDR3: TGTGCCAGCAGTTCGGGACAGGTCTATGGCTACACCTTC. It specifies CASSSGQVYGYTF. Filled out from reference TRBV7-9 and TRBJ1-2, the complete variable domain reads DTGVSQNPRHKITKRGQNVTFRCDPISEHNRLYWYRQTLGQGPEFLTYFQNEAQLEKSRLLSDRFSAERPKGSFSTLEIQRTEQGDSAMYLCASSSGQVYGYTFGSGTRLTVV.

The chain combines TRBV5-1 with TRBJ2-6, with unresolved D. This CDR3 region has 18 residues. Germline V gene sequence: CDR1 SGHRS, CDR2 YFSETQ. Trimming left V 3 bases short and J 0 bases short, with 16 bases between. The CDR3 DNA reads TGCGCCAGCAGCTACTCCCCCATCGGAAGCTCTGGGGCCAACGTCCTGACTTTC. Encoded protein: CASSYSPIGSSGANVLTF.

This clone was detected once. The chain uses TRBV5-1 and TRBJ2-5; D ambiguous. CDR1 is SGHRS, CDR2 YFSETQ, per germline. The CDR3 length is 11 residues. Trimming stripped 4 bases from V and 2 bases from J, with 3 bases between. CDR3 in DNA: TGCGCCAGCAGCCGTCAAGAGACCCAGTACTTC. It encodes CASSRQETQYF.

V gene TRBV7-8 combines with J gene TRBJ2-5; D perhaps matches TRBD1 (6 bases). V lost 3 bases, J lost 4 bases, and 12 bases lay in between. This CDR3 is built from 14 residues. From germline, CDR1 is SGHVS and CDR2 FQNEAQ. The chain's CDR3 is CASSFSTGRETQYF. CDR3 coding DNA: TGTGCCAGCAGCTTCTCCACAGGGCGAGAGACCCAGTACTTC.

The chain employs TRBV19 and TRBJ2-1; no clear D gene. V was trimmed by 2 bases and J by 7 bases, leaving 9 bases between them. Germline assignment: CDR1 LNHDA and CDR2 SQIVND (reference sequence). The CDR3 consists of 13 residues. CDR3 bases: TGTGCCAGTAGTATAATAGCTAGGAATGAGCAGTTCTTC. Translated: CASSIIARNEQFF.

There are a few counts of this clone. This chain joins TRBV6-6 and TRBJ1-1, with TRBD1 matching 7 bases. The CDR3 loop spans 15 amino acids. Germline CDR1 and CDR2: MNHNY and SVGAGI (reference sequence). V lost 8 bases, J lost 1 base, and 10 bases stayed unmatched. The CDR3 here is CASRWTGGGNTEAFF. The CDR3, as DNA: TGTGCCAGCCGATGGACAGGTGGCGGGAACACTGAAGCTTTCTTT.

The chain employs TRBV11-2 and TRBJ2-7, with D possibly called TRBD1 or TRBD2 (5 bases each). This CDR3 is built from 16 residues. The V gene lost 2 bases and the J gene lost 6 bases, with 20 bases spanning the gap. Germline V gene lookup returns CDR1 SGHAT and CDR2 FQNNGV. CDR3 residues: CASSLHLGRAGTEQYF. Written as DNA, the CDR3 is TGTGCCAGCAGCTTACATTTGGGGCGGGCCGGCACCGAGCAGTACTTC.

The chain links TRBV7-9 to TRBJ2-7; D is undetermined. The germline V gene encodes CDR1 SEHNR and CDR2 FQNEAQ (reference sequence). Trimming pared 6 bases from V and 3 bases from J, leaving 6 bases between. This CDR3 is 11 amino acids long. CDR3 bases: TGTGCCAGCAGTCTATACTACGAGCAGTACTTC. Translation: CASSLYYEQYF.